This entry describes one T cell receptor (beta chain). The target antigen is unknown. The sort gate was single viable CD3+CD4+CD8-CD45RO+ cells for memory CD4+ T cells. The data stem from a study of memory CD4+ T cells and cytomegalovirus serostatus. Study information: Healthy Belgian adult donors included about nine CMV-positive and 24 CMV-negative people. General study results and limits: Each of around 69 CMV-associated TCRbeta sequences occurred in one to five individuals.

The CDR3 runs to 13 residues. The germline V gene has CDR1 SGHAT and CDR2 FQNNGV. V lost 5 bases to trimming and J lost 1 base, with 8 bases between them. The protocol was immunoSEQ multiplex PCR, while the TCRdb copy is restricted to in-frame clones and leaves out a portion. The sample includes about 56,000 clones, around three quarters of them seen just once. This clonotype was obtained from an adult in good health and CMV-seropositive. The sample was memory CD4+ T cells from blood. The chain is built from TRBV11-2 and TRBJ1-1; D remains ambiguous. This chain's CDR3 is CASSPISNTEAFF. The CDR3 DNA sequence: TGTGCCAGCAGCCCTATTTCGAACACTGAAGCTTTCTTT.